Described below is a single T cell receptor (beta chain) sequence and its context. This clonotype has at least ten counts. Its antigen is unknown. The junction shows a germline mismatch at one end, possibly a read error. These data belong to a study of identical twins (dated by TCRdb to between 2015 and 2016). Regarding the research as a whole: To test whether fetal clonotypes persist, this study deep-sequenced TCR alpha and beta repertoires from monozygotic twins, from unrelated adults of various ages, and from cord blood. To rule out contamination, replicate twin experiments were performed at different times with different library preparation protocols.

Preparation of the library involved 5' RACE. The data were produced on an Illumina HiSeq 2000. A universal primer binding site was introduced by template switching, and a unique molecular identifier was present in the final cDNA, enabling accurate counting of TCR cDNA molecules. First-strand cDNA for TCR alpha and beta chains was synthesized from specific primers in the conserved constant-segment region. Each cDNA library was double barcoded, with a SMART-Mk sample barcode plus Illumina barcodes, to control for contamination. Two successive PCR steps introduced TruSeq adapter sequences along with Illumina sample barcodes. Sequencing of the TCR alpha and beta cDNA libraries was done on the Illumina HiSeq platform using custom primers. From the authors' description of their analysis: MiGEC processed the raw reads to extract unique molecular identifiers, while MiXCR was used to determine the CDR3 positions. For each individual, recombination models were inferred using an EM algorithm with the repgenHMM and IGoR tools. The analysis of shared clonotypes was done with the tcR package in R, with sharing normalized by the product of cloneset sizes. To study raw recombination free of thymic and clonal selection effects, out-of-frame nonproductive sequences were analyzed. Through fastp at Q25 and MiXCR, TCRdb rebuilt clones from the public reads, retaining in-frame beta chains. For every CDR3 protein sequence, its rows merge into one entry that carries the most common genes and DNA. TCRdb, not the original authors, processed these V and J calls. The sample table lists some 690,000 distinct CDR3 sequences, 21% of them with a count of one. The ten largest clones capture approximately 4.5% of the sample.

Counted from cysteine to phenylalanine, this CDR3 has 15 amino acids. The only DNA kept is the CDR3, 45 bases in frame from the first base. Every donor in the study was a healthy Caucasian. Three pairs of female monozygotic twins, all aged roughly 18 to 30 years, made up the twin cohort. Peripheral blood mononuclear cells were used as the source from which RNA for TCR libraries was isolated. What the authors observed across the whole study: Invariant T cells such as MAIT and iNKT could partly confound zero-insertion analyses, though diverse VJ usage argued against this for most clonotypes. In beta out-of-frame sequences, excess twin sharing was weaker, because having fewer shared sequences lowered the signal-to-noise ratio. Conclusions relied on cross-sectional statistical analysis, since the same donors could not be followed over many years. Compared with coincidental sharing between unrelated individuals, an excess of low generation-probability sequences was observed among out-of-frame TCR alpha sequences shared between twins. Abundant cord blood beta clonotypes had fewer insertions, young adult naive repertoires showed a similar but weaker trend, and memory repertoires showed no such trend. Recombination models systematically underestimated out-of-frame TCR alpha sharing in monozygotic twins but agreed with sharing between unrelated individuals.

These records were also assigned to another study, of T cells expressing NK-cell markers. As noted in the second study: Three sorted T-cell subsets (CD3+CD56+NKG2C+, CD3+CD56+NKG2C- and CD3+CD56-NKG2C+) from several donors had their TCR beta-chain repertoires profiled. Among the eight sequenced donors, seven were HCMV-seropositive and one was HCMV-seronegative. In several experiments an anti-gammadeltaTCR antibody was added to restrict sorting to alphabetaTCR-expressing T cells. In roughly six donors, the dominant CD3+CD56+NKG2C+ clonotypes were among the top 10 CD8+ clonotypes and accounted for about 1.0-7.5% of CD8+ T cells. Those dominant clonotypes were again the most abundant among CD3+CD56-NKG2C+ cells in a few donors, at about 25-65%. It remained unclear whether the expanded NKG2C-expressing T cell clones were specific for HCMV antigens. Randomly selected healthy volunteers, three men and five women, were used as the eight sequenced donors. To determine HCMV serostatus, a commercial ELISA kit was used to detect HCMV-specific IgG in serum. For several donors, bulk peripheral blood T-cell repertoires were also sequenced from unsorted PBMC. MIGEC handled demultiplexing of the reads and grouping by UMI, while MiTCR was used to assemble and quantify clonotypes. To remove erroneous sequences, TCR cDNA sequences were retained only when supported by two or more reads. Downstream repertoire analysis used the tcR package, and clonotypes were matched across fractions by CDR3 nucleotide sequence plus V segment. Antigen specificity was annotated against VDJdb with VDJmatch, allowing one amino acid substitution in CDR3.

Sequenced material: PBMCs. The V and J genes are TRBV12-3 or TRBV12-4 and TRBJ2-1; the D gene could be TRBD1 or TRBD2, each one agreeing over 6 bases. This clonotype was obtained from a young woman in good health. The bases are TGCGCCTCTTCGCCGACAGGAGGGGCCTACAATGAGCAGTTCTTC. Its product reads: CASSPTGGAYNEQFF.